Below are 21 T cell receptor beta chains sequenced from a single sample in a study of blood T cell repertoires in COVID-19. This table comes from immunoSEQ multiplex PCR, and its TCRdb copy is limited to in-frame clones, with some not included. The sample includes about 400,000 clones, around 86% seen only once; the top ten take under 3%. The sample consisted of peripheral blood. These TCRs come from a human donor in a cohort sampled during active COVID-19.

The chain carries TRBV15 and TRBJ2-3; no reliable D call. The length of the CDR3 is 15 residues. V lost 1 base and J 0 bases, leaving 8 bases between the germline ends. Per germline, CDR1 LNHNV and CDR2 YYDKDF (reference sequence). For the CDR3, the DNA is TGTGCCACCAGCAGAGGGTCGGGTAGCACAGATACGCAGTATTTT. This sequence encodes CATSRGSGSTDTQYF. Full variable domain (rest looked up from reference TRBV15 and TRBJ2-3): DAMVIQNPRYQVTQFGKPVTLSCSQTLNHNVMYWYQQKSSQAPKLLFHYYDKDFNNEADTPDNFQSRRPNTSFCFLDIRSPGLGDTAMYLCATSRGSGSTDTQYFGPGTRLTVL.

This chain connects TRBV6-5 to TRBJ2-7, with a possible D match to TRBD2 (5 bases). V was clipped by 5 bases and J by 3 bases, with 11 bases between them. Germline V gives CDR1 MNHEY, CDR2 SVGAGI. The length of the CDR3 is 13 residues. The CDR3 region is CASSPSGDYEQYF. In DNA, the CDR3 is TGTGCCAGCAGTCCTTCCGGGGACTACGAGCAGTACTTC.

The rearrangement links TRBV11-2 to TRBJ1-3, with a tentative D call TRBD1 (6 bases). The germline V gene has CDR1 SGHAT and CDR2 FQNNGV. V shed 7 bases and J shed 2 bases, with 15 bases lying between them. The CDR3 consists of 15 residues. As DNA, the CDR3 is TGTGCCAGCACCGAACGGGGGGCAGCTGGAAACACCATATATTTT. This codes for CASTERGAAGNTIYF. The complete variable domain, with remaining parts taken from reference TRBV11-2 and TRBJ1-3, reads EAGVAQSPRYKIIEKRQSVAFWCNPISGHATLYWYQQILGQGPKLLIQFQNNGVVDDSQLPKDRFSAERLKGVDSTLKIQPAKLEDSAVYLCASTERGAAGNTIYFGEGSWLTVV.

The genes are TRBV18 and TRBJ2-4; TRBD1 matches at 7 bases. CDR1 is KGHSH, CDR2 LQKENI, per germline. The CDR3 consists of 16 residues. J gave up 0 bases and V 5 bases, and 7 bases lay outside the gene matches. CDR3 in DNA: TGTGCCAGCTCATTCCGCCCAGGGGGAGCCAAAAACATTCAGTACTTC. The encoded protein is CASSFRPGGAKNIQYF. Together with reference TRBV18 and TRBJ2-4, the CDR3 gives the full variable domain: NAGVMQNPRHLVRRRGQEARLRCSPMKGHSHVYWYRQLPEEGLKFMVYLQKENIIDESGMPKERFSAEFPKEGPSILRIQQVVRGDSAAYFCASSFRPGGAKNIQYFGAGTRLSVL.

This chain connects TRBV28 to TRBJ2-5; a possible D gene is TRBD1 (5 bases). Germline loops: CDR1 MDHEN, CDR2 SYDVKM. The V end lost 1 base, the J end lost 4 bases, and 13 bases lay between the germline ends. The CDR3 spans 15 residues. DNA of the CDR3: TGTGCCAGCAGTTTATCAGGGAACTCAGGAGAGACCCAGTACTTC. Translation: CASSLSGNSGETQYF.

V gene TRBV5-8 combines with J gene TRBJ2-1, with D tentatively TRBD1 or TRBD2 (5 bases each). The CDR3 covers 10 residues. V dropped 9 bases and J dropped 7 bases, with 8 bases sitting between them. CDR1 is SGHTS and CDR2 is YDEGEE in the germline V gene. The CDR3, as DNA: TGTGCCACCAGGGAGAATGAGCAGTTCTTC. Amino acids: CATRENEQFF.

This chain uses TRBV5-1 with TRBJ2-1; TRBD1 aligns across 7 bases. Germline assignment: CDR1 SGHRS and CDR2 YFSETQ. This CDR3 contains 15 residues. V gave up 5 bases and J gave up 0 bases; unmatched junction bases: 5. The CDR3 region is CASSSDRVSYNEQFF. CDR3 DNA: TGCGCCAGCAGTTCAGACAGGGTCTCCTACAATGAGCAGTTCTTC.

The gene calls are TRBV5-4 and TRBJ2-1, with 11 bases that match TRBD2. V lost 4 bases and J lost 4; bases outside the gene matches: 7. The CDR3 spans 16 residues. CDR1 is SGHNT, CDR2 YYREEE, per germline (reference sequence). The CDR3 here is CASSLLAGGLYNEQFF. The CDR3 region has the DNA TGTGCCAGCAGCCTCCTAGCGGGGGGTCTGTACAATGAGCAGTTCTTC.

V and J are TRBV19 and TRBJ2-5; D is perhaps TRBD2 (6 bases). Trimming pared 5 bases from V and 1 base from J, leaving 11 bases between. Germline CDR1 is LNHDA and CDR2 is SQIVND (reference sequence). CDR3 length: 14 residues. The CDR3 DNA follows: TGTGCCAGTAGTGCGGGGACCCTCCAAGAGACCCAGTACTTC. Its translation is CASSAGTLQETQYF.

The rearrangement links TRBV23-1 to TRBJ1-5; 9 bases are shared with TRBD1. TRBV23-1 is an ORF, and what it does is uncertain. This CDR3 spans 22 amino acids. Unmatched junction bases numbered 23, after V lost 3 bases and J lost 2 bases. The CDR3 DNA is TGCGCCAGCAGTCATCTCCCTAACCGGGGACAGGGTTTTATAGTTGGCAATCAGCCCCAGCATTTT. Translated: CASSHLPNRGQGFIVGNQPQHF.

This clone has only one observation. The chain is built from TRBV3-1 (or the pseudogene TRBV3-2) and TRBJ2-3; TRBD2 is a possible D gene (6 bases). The length of the CDR3 is 15 residues. Germline V gene lookup returns CDR1 LGHDT and CDR2 YNNKEL (reference sequence). Deletions cut 1 base from V and 4 bases from J, with 12 bases between. The CDR3 sequence: CASSQVGRGSDTQYF. The CDR3 nucleotides are TGTGCCAGCAGCCAAGTCGGTCGGGGGTCAGATACGCAGTATTTT.

The chain combines TRBV21-1 with TRBJ2-1; the table's TRBD2 call for D was not verified on the DNA. TRBV21-1 has pseudogene status. The length of the CDR3 is 14 residues. The CDR3: CASPGQRGYNEQFF. CDR3 sequence (DNA): TGTGCCAGCCCGGGCCAGCGGGGGTACAATGAGCAGTTCTTC.

V and J are TRBV19 and TRBJ2-7, with D possibly TRBD2 on 6 matching bases. The CDR3 is 14 residues long. Trimming left V 6 bases short and J 2 bases short, with 14 bases between. The germline V gene encodes CDR1 LNHDA and CDR2 SQIVND (reference sequence). The CDR3 DNA reads TGTGCCAGTAGCCGTGGCGGGGAGGCCTACGAGCAGTACTTC. It is translated as CASSRGGEAYEQYF.

CDR3 nucleotide sequence: TGTGCCAGCAGCCCGTGGGAGGCTGGGGCCAACGTCCTGACTTTC. Its protein is CASSPWEAGANVLTF. V usage is TRBV5-8 and J usage is TRBJ2-6; weak D call: TRBD2 (6 bases). CDR3 size: 15 residues. CDR1 and CDR2 from the germline V gene are SGHTS and YDEGEE. Between the trimmed V and J ends, which lost 4 bases and 2 bases, there was a span of 10 bases.

The rearrangement joins TRBV6-1 to TRBJ2-3, with 10 bases fitting TRBD1. CDR3 length equals 16 residues. CDR1 and CDR2 (germline): MNHNS, SASEGT. J gave up 0 bases and V 3 bases, and 3 bases lay outside the gene matches. CDR3 sequence: CASSDLGQGSTDTQYF. The CDR3 DNA sequence: TGTGCCAGCAGTGATTTGGGACAGGGGAGCACAGATACGCAGTATTTT.

The J gene is TRBJ1-3, the V gene TRBV7-8, with a tentative D call TRBD1 (5 bases). The V end lost 3 bases, the J end lost 6 bases, and 15 bases lay between the germline ends. Looked up from germline, CDR1 is SGHVS and CDR2 is FQNEAQ. The CDR3 is made up of 15 amino acids. In nucleotides, the CDR3 is TGTGCCAGCAGCTTCGGCAGGGTCAGGGAAAACACCATATATTTT. Protein sequence: CASSFGRVRENTIYF.

This clone appeared a single time. This rearrangement joins TRBV19 to TRBJ2-1; 9 positions agree with TRBD2. This CDR3 has 13 amino acids. V was pared by 3 bases and J by 9 bases, with 3 bases of the junction left unmatched. CDR1 and CDR2 (germline): LNHDA, SQIVND (reference sequence). The CDR3 spells CASSMGREGEQFF. The CDR3 DNA reads as TGTGCCAGTAGTATGGGGCGGGAGGGTGAGCAGTTCTTC.

V is TRBV3-1 (or the pseudogene TRBV3-2) and J is TRBJ2-1; the match to TRBD2 covers 8 bases. The germline gives CDR1 LGHDT, CDR2 YNNKEL (reference sequence). The CDR3 extends over 16 amino acids. V lost 1 base, J lost 3 bases, and 5 bases stayed unmatched. CDR3 nucleotide sequence: TGTGCCAGCAGCCAAGGGTTAGCGGGGAACTACAATGAGCAGTTCTTC. This translates into CASSQGLAGNYNEQFF.

V is TRBV5-1 and J is TRBJ2-7, with TRBD2 matching over 7 bases. The CDR3 loop spans 16 amino acids. CDR1 and CDR2 from the germline V gene are SGHRS and YFSETQ. The V gene end was trimmed by 0 bases and the J gene end by 4 bases; junction bases not matched to a gene: 10. The CDR3 here is CASSLVGRTGGYEQYF. The CDR3 DNA reads as TGCGCCAGCAGCTTGGTTGGTAGGACGGGAGGTTACGAGCAGTACTTC.

The J gene is TRBJ2-2, the V gene TRBV5-4; 7 nucleotides agree with TRBD1. Germline V gives CDR1 SGHNT, CDR2 YYREEE (reference sequence). The CDR3 is 17 amino acids. The trim removed 0 bases at V and 0 bases at J, leaving 5 bases unmatched. The CDR3 DNA sequence: TGTGCCAGCAGCTTGGGGCGAGGGGGCGCGAACACCGGGGAGCTGTTTTTT. Protein product: CASSLGRGGANTGELFF.

This clone has a count of ten or more. The chain is built from TRBV21-1 and TRBJ1-5; no check of the table's D call, TRBD1, against the DNA was made. TRBV21-1 is a known pseudogene. The CDR3 covers 15 residues. This chain's CDR3 is CASSKATGGNQPQHF. The CDR3 nucleotides read TGTGCCAGCAGCAAAGCGACAGGGGGCAATCAGCCCCAGCATTTT.